A single sample gave rise to the 31 T cell receptor beta chains below, sequenced in a study of blood T cell repertoires in COVID-19. Measured with immunoSEQ multiplex PCR; TCRdb has only the in-frame clones, and not every one. Of approximately 230,000 clones listed, around 86% are singletons. The sequencing input was PBMCs or T cells enriched from blood (not recorded which). The source is a man aged 18 to 29 who had recovered from COVID-19.

V usage is TRBV15 and J usage is TRBJ1-1; 9 bases are shared with TRBD1. Per germline, CDR1 LNHNV and CDR2 YYDKDF (reference sequence). The trim removed 1 base at V and 7 bases at J, leaving 4 bases unmatched. The CDR3 totals 14 residues. Here the CDR3 reads CATSRGGTGHEAFF. CDR3 nucleotide sequence: TGTGCCACCAGCAGAGGTGGGACAGGGCATGAAGCTTTCTTT.

The rearrangement links TRBV5-6 to TRBJ2-7, with TRBD1 matching over 9 bases. Germline CDR1 is SGHDT and CDR2 is YYEEEE. CDR3 length equals 14 residues. CDR3 protein: CASSFRTGDHEQYF. CDR3 nucleotide sequence: TGTGCTTCTTCCTTCCGGACAGGGGACCACGAGCAGTACTTC. The full variable domain, rest sourced from reference TRBV5-6 and TRBJ2-7, is DAGVTQSPTHLIKTRGQQVTLRCSPKSGHDTVSWYQQALGQGPQFIFQYYEEEERQRGNFPDRFSGHQFPNYSSELNVNALLLGDSALYLCASSFRTGDHEQYFGPGTRLTVT.

This clone appeared a single time. The gene calls are TRBV3-1 (or the pseudogene TRBV3-2) and TRBJ2-7; 7 nucleotides match TRBD2. Germline V gene sequence: CDR1 LGHDT, CDR2 YNNKEL (reference sequence). Losses at the gene ends were 1 base for V and 2 bases for J; bases not matched to a gene: 5. The CDR3 sequence is 15 residues long. CDR3 sequence (DNA): TGTGCCAGCAGCCAAGCGGGGGGTAAAACCTACGAGCAGTACTTC. Its translation: CASSQAGGKTYEQYF.

V and J are TRBV3-1 (or the pseudogene TRBV3-2) and TRBJ2-2; the D gene is possibly TRBD2 (5 bases). The CDR3 spans 14 residues. V shed 0 bases and J shed 6 bases, with 8 bases lying between them. Per germline, CDR1 LGHDT and CDR2 YNNKEL (reference sequence). The CDR3 here is CASSQEGRSGELFF. CDR3 bases: TGTGCCAGCAGCCAAGAGGGGAGATCCGGGGAGCTGTTTTTT.

This chain uses TRBV5-1 with TRBJ1-1, with 8 nucleotides matching TRBD1. CDR1 SGHRS and CDR2 YFSETQ come from the germline V gene. The CDR3 totals 15 residues. Trimming took 0 bases from V and 6 from J; bases not matched to a gene: 7. The CDR3 loop reads CASSLEQGGKAEAFF. The CDR3 DNA follows: TGCGCCAGCAGCTTGGAACAGGGGGGCAAAGCTGAAGCTTTCTTT.

This clone showed up just a few times. The rearrangement uses TRBV2 and TRBJ1-6; unclear D gene. V was trimmed by 2 bases and J by 11 bases, leaving 16 bases between them. CDR1 and CDR2 from the germline V gene are SNHLY and FYNNEI. This CDR3 is built from 15 residues. The DNA for the CDR3 is TGTGCCAGCAGTGAAAGTAGGTCGGGTGTGACACCCCTCCACTTT. Translation: CASSESRSGVTPLHF.

The chain combines TRBV13 with TRBJ2-7; D remains unclear. The CDR3 length is 11 residues. V lost 5 bases and J 3 bases, leaving 5 bases between the germline ends. The germline gives CDR1 PRHDT, CDR2 FYEKMQ (reference sequence). This CDR3 reads CASSQNYEQYF. In DNA, the CDR3 is TGTGCCAGCAGCCAAAACTACGAGCAGTACTTC.

This chain connects TRBV15 to TRBJ2-7, with 7 bases aligning to TRBD2. Germline trimming cut 1 base from V and 0 bases from J; bases unmatched to any gene: 12. The germline gives CDR1 LNHNV, CDR2 YYDKDF (reference sequence). The CDR3 has 18 residues. CDR3 residues: CATSRASLAERSSYEQYF. The CDR3 DNA sequence: TGTGCCACCAGCAGAGCCTCCCTAGCGGAAAGAAGCTCCTACGAGCAGTACTTC.

This clone was picked up a small number of times. This chain connects TRBV10-3 to TRBJ1-1, with D unresolved. V gave up 0 bases and J gave up 2 bases, with 10 bases separating them. The CDR3 extends over 15 amino acids. Per germline, CDR1 ENHRY and CDR2 SYGVKD. CDR3: CAISESTRGNTEAFF. The CDR3 DNA reads TGTGCCATCAGTGAGTCGACTCGGGGAAACACTGAAGCTTTCTTT.

A single count supports this clone. The J gene is TRBJ2-1, the V gene TRBV7-3, with TRBD2 matching over 8 bases. V shed 4 bases and J 3 bases; nucleotides not matched to a gene: 11. From germline, CDR1 is SGHTA and CDR2 FQGTGA. The CDR3 spans 17 residues. DNA for the CDR3: TGTGCCAGCAGCTCGTCTCACGCCGGGACTAGCTACAATGAGCAGTTCTTC. This codes for CASSSSHAGTSYNEQFF.

V is TRBV5-1 and J is TRBJ1-1; D is uncertain. The CDR3 loop spans 13 amino acids. The germline V and J ends were trimmed by 4 bases and 0 bases, with 7 bases remaining between them. Per the germline V gene, CDR1 is SGHRS and CDR2 is YFSETQ. CDR3 DNA: TGCGCCAGCAGCCCCGGGGTGAACACTGAAGCTTTCTTT. Protein sequence: CASSPGVNTEAFF.

The table lists this clone with a count of one. The gene calls are TRBV6-5 and TRBJ1-1; TRBD1 is a possible D gene (5 bases). The CDR3 contains 12 residues. Between the trimmed V and J ends, which lost 5 bases and 5 bases, there was a span of 9 bases. The germline V gene has CDR1 MNHEY and CDR2 SVGAGI. In DNA form, the CDR3 reads TGTGCCAGCAGTCCCGGGGGGACTGAAGCTTTCTTT. Its protein product is CASSPGGTEAFF.

The rearrangement uses TRBV3-1 (or the pseudogene TRBV3-2) and TRBJ2-4, with TRBD1 identical over 8 bases. The J segment lost 7 bases and the V segment lost 4 bases, leaving 9 bases of the junction unmatched. The V gene's germline CDR1 is LGHDT and CDR2 YNNKEL (reference sequence). The CDR3 totals 15 residues. CDR3 sequence: CASSPRDRGGNIQYF. The CDR3 region has the DNA TGTGCCAGCAGCCCCCGAGACAGGGGTGGGAACATTCAGTACTTC.

A word on this clone: Other DNA variants within this sample encode the same CDR3. V is TRBV28 and J is TRBJ1-2, with 10 positions matching TRBD1. There are 14 residues in the CDR3. After removal of 5 bases from V and 4 bases from J, the junction contained 4 bases not matched to a gene. Looked up from germline, CDR1 is MDHEN and CDR2 is SYDVKM. CDR3 amino acids: CASSLGQGGYGYTF. The DNA of the CDR3 is TGTGCCAGCAGTCTAGGACAGGGGGGCTATGGCTACACCTTC.

This chain links TRBV5-1 with TRBJ2-5; 9 bases line up with TRBD1. The CDR3 contains 15 residues. V shed 4 bases and J 5 bases; nucleotides not matched to a gene: 9. CDR1 is SGHRS, CDR2 YFSETQ, per germline. The CDR3 is CASSPRDRAMETQYF. The CDR3, as DNA: TGCGCCAGCAGCCCGCGGGACAGGGCTATGGAGACCCAGTACTTC.

This clone has just one count. This chain links TRBV3-1 (or the pseudogene TRBV3-2) with TRBJ2-7, with 8 positions matching TRBD2. Germline CDR1 is LGHDT and CDR2 is YNNKEL (reference sequence). There are 15 residues in the CDR3. With 3 bases clipped from V and 0 bases from J, the junction kept 4 bases outside the gene matches. This CDR3 reads CASSQRLASSYEQYF. CDR3 bases: TGTGCCAGCAGCCAGAGACTAGCGAGCTCCTACGAGCAGTACTTC.

The chain couples TRBV7-9 to TRBJ1-1, with 9 bases aligning to TRBD1. CDR3 size: 17 residues. Germline trimming cut 1 base from V and 11 bases from J; bases unmatched to any gene: 17. CDR1 is SEHNR, CDR2 FQNEAQ, per germline (reference sequence). CDR3: CASSLGGTGRAGVLAFF. The DNA for the CDR3 is TGTGCCAGCAGCTTAGGGGGGACAGGGAGAGCGGGAGTCTTGGCTTTCTTT.

The chain joins TRBV2 to TRBJ2-7, with D tentatively TRBD1 (6 bases). V dropped 6 bases and J dropped 5 bases, with 14 bases sitting between them. Germline V gene sequence: CDR1 SNHLY, CDR2 FYNNEI. This CDR3 spans 13 amino acids. CDR3: CASSKQGHNEQYF. The CDR3 DNA is TGTGCCAGCAGCAAACAGGGTCATAACGAGCAGTACTTC. The variable domain in full, with the rest retrieved from reference TRBV2 and TRBJ2-7, is EPEVTQTPSHQVTQMGQEVILRCVPISNHLYFYWYRQILGQKVEFLVSFYNNEISEKSEIFDDQFSVERPDGSNFTLKIRSTKLEDSAMYFCASSKQGHNEQYFGPGTRLTVT.

CDR3 DNA sequence: TGTGCCAGCAGTGAAGCAAGCGGGGGTGGTACTGAAGCTTTCTTT. Its translation: CASSEASGGGTEAFF. The chain combines TRBV6-1 with TRBJ1-1; D is perhaps TRBD1 (5 bases). V shed 0 bases and J shed 5 bases, with 13 bases lying between them. CDR3 length: 15 residues. The germline gives CDR1 MNHNS, CDR2 SASEGT.

This chain connects TRBV11-2 to TRBJ2-3, with a weak D call TRBD2 (6 bases). This CDR3 has 13 residues. CDR1 is SGHAT, CDR2 FQNNGV, per germline. V was shortened by 5 bases and J by 4 bases, with 10 bases between the two germline ends. CDR3 DNA sequence: TGTGCCAGCAGCCAACGGGGGTCAGATACGCAGTATTTT. Residues: CASSQRGSDTQYF.

The CDR3 spells CASSRTSGKQFF. The DNA for the CDR3 is TGTGCCAGCAGCCGGACTAGCGGGAAGCAGTTCTTC. The gene calls are TRBV11-3 and TRBJ2-1, with 12 nucleotides matching TRBD2. Per the germline V gene, CDR1 is SGHNT and CDR2 is YENEEA. This CDR3 region has 12 residues. The V gene end was trimmed by 5 bases and the J gene end by 11 bases; junction bases not matched to a gene: 1.

The rearrangement links TRBV14 to TRBJ1-2; no definite D call. The CDR3 is 12 residues long. Germline V gives CDR1 SGHDN, CDR2 FVKESK. The V and J ends lost 4 bases and 4 bases respectively, with 7 bases between them. For the CDR3, the DNA is TGTGCCAGCAGCCCCGGGTCCTATGGCTACACCTTC. Its translation: CASSPGSYGYTF.

The rearrangement links TRBV7-8 to TRBJ1-4; 10 nucleotides match TRBD1. Germline CDR1 is SGHVS and CDR2 is FQNEAQ. V dropped 5 bases and J dropped 8; count of bases not matched to a gene: 8. This CDR3 comprises 15 residues. This CDR3 reads CASSPRDRGFEKLFF. Here the CDR3 DNA reads TGTGCCAGCAGCCCCCGGGACAGGGGATTCGAAAAACTGTTTTTT.

This clone was counted once. J is TRBJ2-5 and V is TRBV28, with 7 bases matching TRBD1. V lost 2 bases, J lost 4 bases, and 7 bases stayed unmatched. This CDR3 comprises 15 residues. Germline lookup yields CDR1 MDHEN and CDR2 SYDVKM. The CDR3 DNA is TGTGCCAGCAGTTTAACAGGGGATGTAGGAGAGACCCAGTACTTC. Translation gives CASSLTGDVGETQYF.

The CDR3 sequence: CASNSLRQGSSPLHF. Written as DNA, the CDR3 is TGTGCCAGTAATTCGTTGAGACAGGGCAGTTCACCCCTCCACTTT. This chain joins TRBV19 and TRBJ1-6; 7 bases map to TRBD1. Losses at the gene ends were 7 bases for V and 9 bases for J; bases not matched to a gene: 12. The CDR3 has 15 residues. Per germline, CDR1 LNHDA and CDR2 SQIVND (reference sequence).

The chain has TRBV20-1 and TRBJ2-2, with D maybe TRBD2 (5 bases). V lost 3 bases and J lost 0, with 11 bases in between. The CDR3 contains 15 residues. CDR1 is DFQATT and CDR2 is SNEGSKA in the germline V gene (reference sequence). CDR3 DNA: TGCAGTGCTAGTCCGGGGTCCACGAACACCGGGGAGCTGTTTTTT. This encodes CSASPGSTNTGELFF.

J is TRBJ2-2 and V is TRBV14, with D unresolved. Germline V gene lookup returns CDR1 SGHDN and CDR2 FVKESK. The CDR3 covers 14 residues. V lost 1 base, J lost 2 bases, and 5 bases lay in between. The CDR3 loop reads CASSQGANTGELFF. For the CDR3, the DNA is TGTGCCAGCAGCCAAGGGGCCAACACCGGGGAGCTGTTTTTT.

This clone has just one count. The genes are TRBV13 and TRBJ2-2, with 7 bases identical to TRBD1. Losses at the gene ends were 4 bases for V and 4 bases for J; bases not matched to a gene: 3. CDR3 length: 14 residues. Germline CDR1 and CDR2: PRHDT and FYEKMQ (reference sequence). CDR3 nucleotides: TGTGCCAGCAGCTGGGGGACAGCCACCGGGGAGCTGTTTTTT. Protein product: CASSWGTATGELFF.

This clone turned up a few times. The chain carries TRBV7-2 and TRBJ1-1, with a weak D call TRBD1 (6 bases). V was shortened by 5 bases and J by 4 bases, with 8 bases between the two germline ends. The germline V gene has CDR1 SGHTA and CDR2 FQGNSA. The CDR3 consists of 12 residues. CDR3 loop: CASSNRVTEAFF. CDR3 sequence (DNA): TGTGCCAGCAGCAACAGGGTCACTGAAGCTTTCTTT.

The chain joins TRBV7-9 to TRBJ1-4; D is uncertain. The CDR3 extends over 13 amino acids. Trimming took 8 bases from V and 7 from J, leaving 14 bases between them. Germline CDR1 is SEHNR and CDR2 is FQNEAQ (reference sequence). The chain's CDR3 is CASGSRRSEKLFF. CDR3 DNA: TGTGCCAGCGGGAGCAGGCGGTCTGAAAAACTGTTTTTT. Together with reference TRBV7-9 and TRBJ1-4, the CDR3 gives the full variable domain: DTGVSQNPRHKITKRGQNVTFRCDPISEHNRLYWYRQTLGQGPEFLTYFQNEAQLEKSRLLSDRFSAERPKGSFSTLEIQRTEQGDSAMYLCASGSRRSEKLFFGSGTQLSVL.

This clone was picked up one time. V and J are TRBV28 and TRBJ2-3; TRBD2 matches at 7 bases. CDR1 is MDHEN and CDR2 is SYDVKM in the germline V gene. The J segment lost 6 bases and the V segment lost 5 bases, leaving 14 bases of the junction unmatched. The CDR3 totals 16 residues. CDR3: CASSPRLAGLGDTQYF. The DNA of the CDR3 is TGTGCCAGCAGTCCACGACTAGCCGGCCTTGGGGATACGCAGTATTTT.